This T cell receptor (beta chain) was captured in a study of blood T cell repertoires in COVID-19. Background on the study: Samples taken during acute and convalescent COVID-19 were collected in the United States, Italy and Spain.

The data were produced by immunoSEQ multiplex PCR, yet TCRdb's version contains in-frame clones alone and is incomplete. Of hundreds of thousands of clones listed, about 80% are singletons. CDR3 length equals 13 residues. The ends were cut back, 0 bases at V and 11 bases at J, with 13 bases in the middle. Looked up from germline, CDR1 is LGHNA and CDR2 is YNFKEQ. The gene calls are TRBV4-2 and TRBJ1-1; D might be TRBD1 (6 bases). This TCR came from a woman in her thirties or forties with active or convalescent COVID-19. Sequencing was done on a sample of peripheral blood. CDR3 bases: TGTGCCAGCAGCCAAGATTTTGGGAGGGGGGCTTTCTTT. This encodes CASSQDFGRGAFF.